The entry below describes one T cell receptor beta chain. The antigen remains unidentified. These data originate in a study of T cell responses to AZD1222 COVID-19 vaccine. General study results and limits: Seropositive AZD1222 recipients at baseline numbered only five or six.

This table comes from immunoSEQ multiplex PCR, and its TCRdb copy is limited to in-frame clones, with some not included. This sample has about 94,000 clones, with roughly 90% found just once. Trimming left V 4 bases short and J 3 bases short, with 6 bases between. This CDR3 is 12 amino acids long. In germline, CDR1 is MNHEY, CDR2 SVGEGT. The TCR originated in an adult who received the AZD1222 COVID-19 vaccine. Sequenced here: peripheral blood, sampled 28 days after the second AZD1222 dose. J is TRBJ1-1 and V is TRBV6-2 or TRBV6-3; tentatively, D is TRBD1 (5 bases). CDR3 DNA: TGTGCCAGCAGTTGGGGGTACACTGAAGCTTTCTTT. Amino acid sequence: CASSWGYTEAFF.